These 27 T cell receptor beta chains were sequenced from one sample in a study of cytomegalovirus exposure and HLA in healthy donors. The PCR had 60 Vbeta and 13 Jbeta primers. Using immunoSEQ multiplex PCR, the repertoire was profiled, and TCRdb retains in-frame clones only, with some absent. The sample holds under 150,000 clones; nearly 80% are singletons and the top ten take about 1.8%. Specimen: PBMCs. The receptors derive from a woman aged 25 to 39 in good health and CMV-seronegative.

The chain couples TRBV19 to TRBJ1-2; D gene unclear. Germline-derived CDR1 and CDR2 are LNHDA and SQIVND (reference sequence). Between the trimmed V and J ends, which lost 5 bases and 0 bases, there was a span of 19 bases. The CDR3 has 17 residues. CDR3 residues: CASSSGGTAASNYGYTF. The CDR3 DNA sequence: TGTGCCAGTAGTTCCGGAGGAACAGCAGCCTCTAACTATGGCTACACCTTC.

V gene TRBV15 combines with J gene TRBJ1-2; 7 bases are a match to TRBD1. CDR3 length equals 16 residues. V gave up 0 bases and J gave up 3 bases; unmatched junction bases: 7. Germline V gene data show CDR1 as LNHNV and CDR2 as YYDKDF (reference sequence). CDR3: CATSRDLRTGYYGYTF. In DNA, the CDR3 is TGTGCCACCAGCAGAGATCTTAGGACAGGCTACTATGGCTACACCTTC.

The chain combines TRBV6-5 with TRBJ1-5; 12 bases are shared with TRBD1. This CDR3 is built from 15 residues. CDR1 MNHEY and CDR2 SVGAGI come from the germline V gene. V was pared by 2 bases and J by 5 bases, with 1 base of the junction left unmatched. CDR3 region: CASSYGTGGDQPQHF. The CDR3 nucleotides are TGTGCCAGCAGTTACGGGACAGGGGGCGATCAGCCCCAGCATTTT.

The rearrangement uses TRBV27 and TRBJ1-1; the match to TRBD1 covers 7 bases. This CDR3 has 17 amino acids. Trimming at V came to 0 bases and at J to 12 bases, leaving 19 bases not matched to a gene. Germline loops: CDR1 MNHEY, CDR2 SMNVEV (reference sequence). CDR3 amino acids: CASSLSKRQGGEPGPFF. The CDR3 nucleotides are TGTGCCAGCAGTTTATCGAAGAGGCAGGGGGGCGAACCCGGTCCTTTCTTT.

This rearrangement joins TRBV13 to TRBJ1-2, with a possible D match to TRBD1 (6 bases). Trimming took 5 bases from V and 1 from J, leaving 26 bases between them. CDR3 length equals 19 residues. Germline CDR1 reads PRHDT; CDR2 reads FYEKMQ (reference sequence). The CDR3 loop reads CASSVRPGTSRALNYGYTF. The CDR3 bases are TGTGCCAGCAGCGTTAGACCCGGGACATCGAGGGCCCTTAACTATGGCTACACCTTC.

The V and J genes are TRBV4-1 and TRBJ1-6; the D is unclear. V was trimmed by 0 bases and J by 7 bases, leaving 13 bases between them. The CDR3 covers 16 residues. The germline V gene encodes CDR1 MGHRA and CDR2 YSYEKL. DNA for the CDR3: TGCGCCAGCAGCCAAGATATCACAGCTCGCAATTCACCCCTCCACTTT. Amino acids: CASSQDITARNSPLHF.

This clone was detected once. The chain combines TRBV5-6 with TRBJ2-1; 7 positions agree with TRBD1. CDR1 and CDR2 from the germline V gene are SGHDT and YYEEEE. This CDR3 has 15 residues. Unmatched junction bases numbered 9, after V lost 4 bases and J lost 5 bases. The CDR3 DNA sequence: TGTGCCAGCAGCCCGGGACAGTCCCTAAACAATGAGCAGTTCTTC. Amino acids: CASSPGQSLNNEQFF.

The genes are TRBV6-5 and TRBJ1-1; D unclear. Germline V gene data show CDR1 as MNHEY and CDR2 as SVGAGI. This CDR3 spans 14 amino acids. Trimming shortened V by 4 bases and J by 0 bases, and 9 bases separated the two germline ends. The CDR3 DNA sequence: TGTGCCAGCAGTTCGACACCAATGAACACTGAAGCTTTCTTT. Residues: CASSSTPMNTEAFF.

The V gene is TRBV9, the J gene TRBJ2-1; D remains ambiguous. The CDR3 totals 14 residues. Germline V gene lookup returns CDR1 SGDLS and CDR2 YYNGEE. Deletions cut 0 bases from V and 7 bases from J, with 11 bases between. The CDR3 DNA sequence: TGTGCCAGCAGCGTAGAGTACCAGGTAAATGAGCAGTTCTTC. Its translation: CASSVEYQVNEQFF.

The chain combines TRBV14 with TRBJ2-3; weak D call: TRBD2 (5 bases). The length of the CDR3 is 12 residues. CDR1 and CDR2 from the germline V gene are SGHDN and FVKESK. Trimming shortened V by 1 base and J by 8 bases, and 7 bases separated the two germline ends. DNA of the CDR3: TGTGCCAGCAGCCAAGTACGGGGTACGCAGTATTTT. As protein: CASSQVRGTQYF.

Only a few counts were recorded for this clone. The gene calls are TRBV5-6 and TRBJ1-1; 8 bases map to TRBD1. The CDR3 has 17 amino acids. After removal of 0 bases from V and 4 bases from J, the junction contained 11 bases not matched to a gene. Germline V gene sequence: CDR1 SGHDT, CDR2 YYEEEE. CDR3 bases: TGTGCCAGCAGCTTGGGGGACAGGAGGTTGAGGGGCACTGAAGCTTTCTTT. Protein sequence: CASSLGDRRLRGTEAFF. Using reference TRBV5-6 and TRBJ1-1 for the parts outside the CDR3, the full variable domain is DAGVTQSPTHLIKTRGQQVTLRCSPKSGHDTVSWYQQALGQGPQFIFQYYEEEERQRGNFPDRFSGHQFPNYSSELNVNALLLGDSALYLCASSLGDRRLRGTEAFFGQGTRLTVV.

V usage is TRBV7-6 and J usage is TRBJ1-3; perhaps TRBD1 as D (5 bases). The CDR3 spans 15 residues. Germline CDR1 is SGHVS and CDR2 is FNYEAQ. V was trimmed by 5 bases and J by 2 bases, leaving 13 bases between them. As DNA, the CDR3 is TGTGCCAGCAGCCGACGCCCGGGGGCTGGAAACACCATATATTTT. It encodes CASSRRPGAGNTIYF.

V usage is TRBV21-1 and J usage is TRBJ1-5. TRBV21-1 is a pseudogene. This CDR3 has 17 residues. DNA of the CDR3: TGTGCCAGCAGCAAAGGTGCTTCGGAGTATAGCAATCAGCCCCAGCATTTT. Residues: CASSKGASEYSNQPQHF.

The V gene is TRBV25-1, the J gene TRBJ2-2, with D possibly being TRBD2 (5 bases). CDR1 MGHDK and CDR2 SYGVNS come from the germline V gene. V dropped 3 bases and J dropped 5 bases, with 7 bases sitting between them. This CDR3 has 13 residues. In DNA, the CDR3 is TGTGCCAGCAGTGAGTGGACTACCGGGGAGCTGTTTTTT. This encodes CASSEWTTGELFF.

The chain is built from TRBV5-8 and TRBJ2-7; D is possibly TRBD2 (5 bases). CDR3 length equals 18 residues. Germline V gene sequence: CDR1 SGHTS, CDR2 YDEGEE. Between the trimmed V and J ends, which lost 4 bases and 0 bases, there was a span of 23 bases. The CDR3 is CASSPFPADVGSSYEQYF. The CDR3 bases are TGTGCCAGCAGCCCGTTTCCGGCGGACGTTGGGAGCTCCTACGAGCAGTACTTC.

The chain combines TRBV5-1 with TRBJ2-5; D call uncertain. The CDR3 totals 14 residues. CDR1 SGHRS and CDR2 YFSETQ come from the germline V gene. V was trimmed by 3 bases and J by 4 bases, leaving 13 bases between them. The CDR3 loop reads CASSSQVYSETQYF. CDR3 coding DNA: TGCGCCAGCAGCTCTCAGGTATACTCAGAGACCCAGTACTTC. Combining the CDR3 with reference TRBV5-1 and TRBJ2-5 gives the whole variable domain KAGVTQTPRYLIKTRGQQVTLSCSPISGHRSVSWYQQTPGQGLQFLFEYFSETQRNKGNFPGRFSGRQFSNSRSEMNVSTLELGDSALYLCASSSQVYSETQYFGPGTRLLVL.

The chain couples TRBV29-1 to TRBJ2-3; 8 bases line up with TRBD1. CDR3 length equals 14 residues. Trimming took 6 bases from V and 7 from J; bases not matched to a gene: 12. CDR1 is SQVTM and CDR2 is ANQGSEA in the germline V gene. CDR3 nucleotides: TGCAGCGTCGCTACAGGGGGACAGGTCAATACGCAGTATTTT. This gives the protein CSVATGGQVNTQYF.

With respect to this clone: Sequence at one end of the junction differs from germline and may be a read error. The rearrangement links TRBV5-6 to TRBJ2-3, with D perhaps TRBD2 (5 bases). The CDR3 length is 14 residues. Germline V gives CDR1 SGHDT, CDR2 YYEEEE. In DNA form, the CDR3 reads TGTGCCAGCAGCCGAGCTTCTAGCACAGATACGCAGTGTTTT. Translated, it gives CASSRASSTDTQCF.

Here the CDR3 DNA reads TGTGCCAGCAGCGTAGACGGGGGGGCCCTCAATGAGCAGTTCTTC. It yields the protein CASSVDGGALNEQFF. The chain couples TRBV9 to TRBJ2-1, with TRBD2 identical over 8 bases. This CDR3 comprises 15 residues. Trimming took 0 bases from V and 6 from J; bases not matched to a gene: 5. Germline CDR1 and CDR2: SGDLS and YYNGEE.

The CDR3 reads CASGERGRTEAFF. DNA for the CDR3: TGTGCCAGCGGGGAAAGGGGTAGGACTGAAGCTTTCTTT. The gene calls are TRBV6-1 and TRBJ1-1; a weak D match, TRBD1 (5 bases). V gave up 8 bases and J gave up 5 bases, with 15 bases separating them. CDR1 is MNHNS, CDR2 SASEGT, per germline. This CDR3 has 13 residues.

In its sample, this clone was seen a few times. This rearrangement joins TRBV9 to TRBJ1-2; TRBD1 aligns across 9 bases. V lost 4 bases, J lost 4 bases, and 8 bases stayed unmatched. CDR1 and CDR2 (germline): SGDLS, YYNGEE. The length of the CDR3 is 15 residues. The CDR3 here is CASSTRDRDLYGYTF. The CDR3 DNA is TGTGCCAGCAGCACCCGGGACAGGGATCTCTATGGCTACACCTTC.

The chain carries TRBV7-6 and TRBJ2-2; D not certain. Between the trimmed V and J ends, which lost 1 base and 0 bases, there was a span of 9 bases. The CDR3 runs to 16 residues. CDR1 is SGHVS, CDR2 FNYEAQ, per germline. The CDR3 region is CASSLDGPTNTGELFF. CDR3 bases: TGTGCCAGCAGCTTAGACGGTCCGACGAACACCGGGGAGCTGTTTTTT.

The CDR3 reads CASSFEGAEAFF. The CDR3 nucleotides read TGTGCCAGCAGCTTCGAAGGGGCTGAAGCTTTCTTT. The genes are TRBV7-9 and TRBJ1-1, with a possible D match to TRBD1 (5 bases). V lost 3 bases and J 6 bases, leaving 8 bases between the germline ends. Germline loops: CDR1 SEHNR, CDR2 FQNEAQ (reference sequence). The CDR3 is made up of 12 amino acids.

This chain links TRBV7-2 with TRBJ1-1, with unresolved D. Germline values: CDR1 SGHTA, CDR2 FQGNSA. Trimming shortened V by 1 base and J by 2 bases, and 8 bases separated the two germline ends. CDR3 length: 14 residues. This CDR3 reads CASSLEWQNTEAFF. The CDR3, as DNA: TGTGCCAGCAGCTTAGAATGGCAAAACACTGAAGCTTTCTTT.

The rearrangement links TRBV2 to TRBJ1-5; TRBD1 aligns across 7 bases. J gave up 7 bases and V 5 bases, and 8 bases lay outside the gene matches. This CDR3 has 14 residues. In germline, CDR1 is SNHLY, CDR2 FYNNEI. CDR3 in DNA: TGTGCCAGCAGTCTAGGGGGCTTCGGGCAGCCCCAGCATTTT. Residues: CASSLGGFGQPQHF.

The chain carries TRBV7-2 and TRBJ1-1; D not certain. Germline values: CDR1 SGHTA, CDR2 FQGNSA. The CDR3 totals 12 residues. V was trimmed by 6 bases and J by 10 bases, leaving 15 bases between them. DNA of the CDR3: TGTGCCAGCAGTGGCTCCGCTGGCTTAGCTTTCTTT. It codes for CASSGSAGLAFF.

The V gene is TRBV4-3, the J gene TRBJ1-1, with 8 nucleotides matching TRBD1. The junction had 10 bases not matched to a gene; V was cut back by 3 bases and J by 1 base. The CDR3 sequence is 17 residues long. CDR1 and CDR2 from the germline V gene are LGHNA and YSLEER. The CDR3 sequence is CASSQYHSGQGNTEAFF. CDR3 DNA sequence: TGCGCCAGCAGCCAGTACCATTCCGGACAGGGGAACACTGAAGCTTTCTTT.